This T cell receptor (beta chain) was documented in a study of graft-versus-host responses after intestinal transplantation. Background on the study: Recipients uniformly received anti-thymocyte globulin induction, followed by tacrolimus and steroids for three to four years. Overall study findings and caveats: Investigators detected GvH clones in recipient marrow, with some emerging earlier in ileum or blood.

Comments on this clone: Its target is unknown.

TCRdb's table, derived via immunoSEQ multiplex PCR, lists solely in-frame clones and lacks some. Here the sample spans about 100,000 clones, approximately 90% being singletons. This clonotype was obtained from a human donor who was the organ donor for an intestinal transplant. The specimen comprised unstimulated CD4+ T cells sorted from spleen or lymph node cells, sampled before transplant.

The CDR3 nucleotides read TGTGCCAGCAGTGGACGCGGGTATCAAGAGACCCAGTACTTC. This translates into CASSGRGYQETQYF. This chain uses TRBV2 with TRBJ2-5, with D tentatively TRBD2 (5 bases). The CDR3 contains 14 residues. From germline, CDR1 is SNHLY and CDR2 FYNNEI. Trimming cost V 4 bases and J 2 bases, with 11 bases left between them.